This T cell receptor beta chain stems from a study of blood T cell repertoires in COVID-19. Overall study context: Sites across the United States, Italy and Spain contributed samples from acute and convalescent COVID-19.

The CDR3 contains 14 residues. The germline gives CDR1 MNHNS, CDR2 SASEGT. V was cut by 1 base and J by 9 bases, with 10 bases left in between. Libraries were prepared by immunoSEQ multiplex PCR; TCRdb keeps only in-frame clonotypes and omits some of them. The sample carries 390,000 or so clones, approximately 87% recorded once. The sequencing sample was made of PBMCs or T cells enriched from blood (not recorded which). This sequence was found in a woman aged 45 to 65 who had recovered from COVID-19. This chain joins TRBV6-1 and TRBJ1-6; D not resolved. CDR3 nucleotide sequence: TGTGCCAGCAGTGAAGTATACCAGGCTTCACCCCTCCACTTT. Translation: CASSEVYQASPLHF.